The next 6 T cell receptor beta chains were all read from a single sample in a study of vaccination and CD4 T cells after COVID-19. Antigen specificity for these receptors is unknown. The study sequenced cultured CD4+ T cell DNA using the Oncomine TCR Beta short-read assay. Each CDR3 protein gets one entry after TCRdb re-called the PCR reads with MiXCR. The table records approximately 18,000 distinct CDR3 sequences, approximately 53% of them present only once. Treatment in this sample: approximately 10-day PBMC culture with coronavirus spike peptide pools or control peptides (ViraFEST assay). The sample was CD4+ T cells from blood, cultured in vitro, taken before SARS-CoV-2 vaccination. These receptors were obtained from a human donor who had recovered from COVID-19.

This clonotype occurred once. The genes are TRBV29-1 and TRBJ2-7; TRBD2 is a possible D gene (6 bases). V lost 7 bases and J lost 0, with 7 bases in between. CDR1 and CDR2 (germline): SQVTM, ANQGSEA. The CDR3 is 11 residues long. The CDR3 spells CSGGGSYEQYF. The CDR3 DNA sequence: TGCAGCGGGGGAGGCTCCTACGAGCAGTACTTC.

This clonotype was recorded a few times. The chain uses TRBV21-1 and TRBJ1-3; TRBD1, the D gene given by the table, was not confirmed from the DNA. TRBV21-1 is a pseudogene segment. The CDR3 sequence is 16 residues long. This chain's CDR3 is CASSKFDRGSGNTIYF. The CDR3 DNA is TGTGCCAGCAGCAAATTCGACAGGGGCTCTGGAAACACCATATATTTT.

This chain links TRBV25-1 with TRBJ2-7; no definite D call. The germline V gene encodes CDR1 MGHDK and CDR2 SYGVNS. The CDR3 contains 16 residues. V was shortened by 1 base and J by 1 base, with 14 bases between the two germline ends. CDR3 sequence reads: CASSECVEGISYEQYF. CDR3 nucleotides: TGTGCCAGCAGTGAATGCGTAGAAGGGATATCCTACGAGCAGTACTTC.

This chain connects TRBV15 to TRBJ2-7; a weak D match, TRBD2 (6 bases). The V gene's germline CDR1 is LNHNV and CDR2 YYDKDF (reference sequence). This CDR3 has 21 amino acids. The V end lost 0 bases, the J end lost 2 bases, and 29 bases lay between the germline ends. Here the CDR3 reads CATSRDLGDPWGTQRAYEQYF. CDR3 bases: TGTGCCACCAGCAGAGATCTAGGAGACCCCTGGGGGACCCAGCGGGCCTACGAGCAGTACTTC.

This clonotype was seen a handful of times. As DNA, the CDR3 is TGTGCCAGCAGCGCATCTTATGGGGTGGTCACTGAAGCTTTCTTT. It is translated as CASSASYGVVTEAFF. V is TRBV6-1 and J is TRBJ1-1; D unresolved. The germline CDR1 and CDR2 sequences are MNHNS and SASEGT. The CDR3 runs 15 residues. Trimming stripped 6 bases from V and 4 bases from J, with 18 bases between.

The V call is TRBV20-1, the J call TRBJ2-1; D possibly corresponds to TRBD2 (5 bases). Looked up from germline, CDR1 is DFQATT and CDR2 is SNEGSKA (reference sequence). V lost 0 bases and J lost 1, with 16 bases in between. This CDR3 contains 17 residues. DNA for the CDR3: TGCAGTGCTAGAGAGCGGAGGAGTACGGGGTCCTACAATGAGCAGTTCTTC. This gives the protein CSARERRSTGSYNEQFF.